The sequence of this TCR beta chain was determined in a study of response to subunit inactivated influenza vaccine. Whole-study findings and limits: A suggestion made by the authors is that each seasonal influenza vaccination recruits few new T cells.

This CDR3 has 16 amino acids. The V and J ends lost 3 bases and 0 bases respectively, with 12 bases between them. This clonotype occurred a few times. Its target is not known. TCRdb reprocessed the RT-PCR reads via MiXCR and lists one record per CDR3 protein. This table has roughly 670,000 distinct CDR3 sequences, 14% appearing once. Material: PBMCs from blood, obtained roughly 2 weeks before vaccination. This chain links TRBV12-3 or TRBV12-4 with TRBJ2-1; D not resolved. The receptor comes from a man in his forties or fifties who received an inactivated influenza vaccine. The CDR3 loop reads CASSFPMGSSYNEQFF. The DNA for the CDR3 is TGTGCCAGCAGTTTCCCCATGGGAAGCTCCTACAATGAGCAGTTCTTC.